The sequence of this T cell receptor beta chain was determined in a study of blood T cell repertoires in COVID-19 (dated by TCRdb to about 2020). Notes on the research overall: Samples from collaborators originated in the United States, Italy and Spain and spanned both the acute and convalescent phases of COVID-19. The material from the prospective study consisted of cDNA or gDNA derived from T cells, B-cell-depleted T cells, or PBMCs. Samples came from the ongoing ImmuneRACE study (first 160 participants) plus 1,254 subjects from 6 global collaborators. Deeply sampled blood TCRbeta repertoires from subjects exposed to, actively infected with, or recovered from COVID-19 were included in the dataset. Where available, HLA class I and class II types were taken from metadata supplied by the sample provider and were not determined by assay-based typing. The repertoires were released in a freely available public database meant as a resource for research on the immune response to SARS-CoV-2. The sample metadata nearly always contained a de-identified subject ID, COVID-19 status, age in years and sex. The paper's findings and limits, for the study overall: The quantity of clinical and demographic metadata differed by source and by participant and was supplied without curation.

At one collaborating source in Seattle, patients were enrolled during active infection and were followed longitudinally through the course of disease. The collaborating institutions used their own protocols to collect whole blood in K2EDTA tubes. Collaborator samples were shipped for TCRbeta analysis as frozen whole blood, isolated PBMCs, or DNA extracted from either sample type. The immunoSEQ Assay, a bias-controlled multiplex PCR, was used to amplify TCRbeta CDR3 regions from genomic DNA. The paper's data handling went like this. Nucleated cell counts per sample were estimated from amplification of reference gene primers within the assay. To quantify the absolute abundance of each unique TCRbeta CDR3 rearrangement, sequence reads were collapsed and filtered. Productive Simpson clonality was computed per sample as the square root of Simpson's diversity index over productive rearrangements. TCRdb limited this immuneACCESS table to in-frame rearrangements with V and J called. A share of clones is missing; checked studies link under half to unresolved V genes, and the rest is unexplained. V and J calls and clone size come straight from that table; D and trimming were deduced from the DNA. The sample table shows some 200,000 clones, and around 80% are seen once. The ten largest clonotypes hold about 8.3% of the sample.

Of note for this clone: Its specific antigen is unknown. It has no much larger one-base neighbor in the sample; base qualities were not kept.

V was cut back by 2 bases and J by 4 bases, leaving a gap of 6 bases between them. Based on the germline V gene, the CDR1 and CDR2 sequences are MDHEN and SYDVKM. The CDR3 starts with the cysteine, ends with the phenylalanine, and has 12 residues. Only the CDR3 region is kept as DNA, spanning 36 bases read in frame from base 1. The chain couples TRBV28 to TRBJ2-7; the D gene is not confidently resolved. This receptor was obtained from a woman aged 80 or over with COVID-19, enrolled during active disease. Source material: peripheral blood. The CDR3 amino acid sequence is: CASSLPLYEQYF. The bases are TGTGCCAGCAGTTTACCACTATACGAGCAGTACTTC.